The clone carrying this T cell receptor beta chain showed up just a few times. This sample is part of a study of blood T cell repertoires in COVID-19. Overall study context: The analysed material was cDNA or gDNA that came from T cells, B-cell-depleted T cells, or PBMCs.

V lost 6 bases and J 5 bases, leaving 17 bases between the germline ends. The CDR3 sequence is 15 residues long. Germline loops: CDR1 MNHEY, CDR2 SVGAGI. As originally analysed: The assay estimated nucleated cells by amplifying reference gene primers. Here immunoSEQ multiplex PCR was the method, and the copy in TCRdb shows in-frame clones only, minus some. Clone size and the V and J calls come from that table; the DNA yielded D and trimming. The table records 95,000 to 150,000 clones, around 76% of them present only once. Sequences were obtained from peripheral blood. This rearrangement joins TRBV6-5 to TRBJ1-5; the D gene is possibly TRBD1 (6 bases). The TCR was taken from a man aged 55 to 69 with acute or convalescent COVID-19. The CDR3 reads CASRPFRGYDQPQHF. CDR3 bases: TGTGCCAGCAGACCTTTTAGGGGGTACGATCAGCCCCAGCATTTT.